This TCR beta chain was found in a study of CD8 T cells in Susac syndrome (dated by TCRdb to the late 2010s). Broadly, across the study: Repertoire sequencing was used to test whether CD8+ T cell activation and differentiation in Susac syndrome was antigen driven. The clonality of the CD8+ T cell repertoire was compared across 11 to 12 healthy donors, around 14 Susac syndrome patients and under 19 multiple sclerosis patients. General conclusions and limits of the study: The study acknowledged that relatively few individuals were included in the TCR sequencing and HLA analysis.

CDR1 and CDR2 are drawn from the germline V gene: MGHRA, YSYEKL. V loses 6 bases, J loses 0 bases, and the germline ends lie 11 bases apart. The CDR3 has 15 amino acids, counting the end cysteine and phenylalanine. Of all the DNA, just the CDR3 is kept, 45 bases in frame from base 1. Peripheral blood CD8+ and CD4+ T cells from healthy donors, Susac syndrome patients and multiple sclerosis patients were profiled by high-throughput TCR beta sequencing. The multiple sclerosis controls were treatment-naive patients whose relapsing-remitting disease, either stable or active, fulfilled the revised McDonald criteria. Bulk CD8+ and CD4+ T cells were purified by magnetic negative isolation, while CD8+ TEMRA cells were enriched using FACS. Blood was drawn into EDTA tubes, processed within 24 hours, and PBMCs were isolated by density gradient centrifugation. PBMCs intended for TCR sequencing were cryopreserved in liquid nitrogen and thawed later in a water bath at 37 degrees C. The sorted or isolated CD4+, CD8+ and CD8+ TEMRA cells reached a purity of at least 90%.

RNA was extracted using the RNeasy kit, and about 0.45 to 1 ug of the RNA was reverse transcribed with random hexamers. TCR beta CDR3 regions were amplified with the immunoSEQ multiplex PCR assay covering 54 Vbeta and 13 Jbeta segments. PCR amplification bias was corrected by using a synthetic template baseline for primer optimization and computational correction. Processing in the source paper ran as follows. Only productive sequences were kept, with reads annotated to V, D and J genes according to IMGT and analyzed in immunoSEQ Analyzer. Clonality was computed as one minus Shannon entropy normalized by log2 of the number of productive unique sequences. Public and private clones were assessed among the 100 most prevalent clones of each patient and control. Clones were defined as Susac-specific when absent from the healthy and MS cohorts, from over a thousand published viral clones and from other ImmuneACCESS disease sequences. TCRdb reran the public reads through fastp at Q25 and MiXCR, keeping productive beta chains. Each entry is one CDR3 protein sequence, shown with its most common DNA and genes. The V and J calls and clone size are TCRdb's, not the authors'. In this sample the table shows roughly 150,000 distinct CDR3 sequences, just under 95% of which occur a single time. The ten largest clones capture about 0.19% of the sample.

This clonotype was counted a single time. No cognate antigen has been identified for it. No base quality values were provided; no much bigger clone lies one nucleotide off. Weak support is all one read offers. The rearrangement joined TRBV4-1 to TRBJ2-2; the D gene cannot be named for sure. The clonotype comes from a human donor with multiple sclerosis. The sequenced material came from CD8+ T cells from PBMCs. The CDR3 corresponds to CASSHGPTNTGELFF. The DNA sequence is TGCGCCAGCAGTCACGGGCCGACGAACACCGGGGAGCTGTTTTTT.